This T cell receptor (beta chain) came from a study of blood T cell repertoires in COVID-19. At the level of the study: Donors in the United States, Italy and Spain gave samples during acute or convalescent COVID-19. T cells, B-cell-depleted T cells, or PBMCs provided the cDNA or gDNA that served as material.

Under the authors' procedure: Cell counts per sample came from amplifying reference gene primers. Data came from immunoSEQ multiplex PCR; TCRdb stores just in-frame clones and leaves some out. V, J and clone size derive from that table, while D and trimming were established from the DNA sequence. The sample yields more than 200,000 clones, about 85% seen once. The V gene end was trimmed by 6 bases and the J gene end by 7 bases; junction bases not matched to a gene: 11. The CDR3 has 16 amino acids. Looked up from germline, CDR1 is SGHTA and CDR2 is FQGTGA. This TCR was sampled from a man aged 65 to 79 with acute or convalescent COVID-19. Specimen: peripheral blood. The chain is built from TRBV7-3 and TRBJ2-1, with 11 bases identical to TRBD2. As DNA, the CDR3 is TGTGCCAGCAGTAGGGGACTAGCGGCACAGGGGAATGAGCAGTTCTTC. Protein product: CASSRGLAAQGNEQFF.